Listed below are T cell receptor beta chains from one sample, sequenced in a study of brain T cells in children with intractable seizures. Produced via immunoSEQ multiplex PCR; TCRdb's table is partial and in-frame only. The table includes about 41,000 clones, 90% detected once. The sequenced sample was peripheral blood, obtained at surgery. The source of these receptors is a girl aged 2-10 years with tuberous sclerosis and intractable seizures. Each CDR3 is given with its conserved first and last residue. D genes are given only for firm matches. Some rows mark clone size as missing; the rest say once, few, many or name a class of expanded clone.

clone_size,j_call,d_call,v_call,cdr3_aa,cdr3_nt
few,TRBJ2-6,TRBD2,TRBV7-3,CASSLTWLAGGSGANVLTF,TGTGCCAGCAGCTTAACGTGGCTAGCGGGGGGCTCTGGGGCCAACGTCCTGACTTTC
.,TRBJ2-2,.,TRBV11-2,CASSLGLNTGELFF,TGTGCCAGCAGCCTTGGACTCAACACCGGGGAGCTGTTTTTT
.,TRBJ1-1,TRBD1,TRBV9,CASSATYDRANTEAFF,TGTGCCAGCAGCGCCACCTATGACAGGGCAAACACTGAAGCTTTCTTT
.,TRBJ1-2,.,TRBV7-2,CASSPRKVGGGWSYTF,TGTGCCAGCAGCCCTCGCAAGGTAGGGGGAGGTTGGAGCTACACCTTC
.,TRBJ2-7,TRBD1,TRBV28,CASSPGQGAKEQYF,TGTGCCAGCAGTCCCGGACAGGGGGCGAAGGAGCAGTACTTC
few,TRBJ1-1,.,TRBV27,CASSLKRGVFTEAFF,TGTGCCAGCAGTTTAAAACGGGGGGTTTTCACTGAAGCTTTCTTT
.,TRBJ2-3,.,TRBV10-3,CAISDFVNTDTQYF,TGTGCCATCAGTGATTTCGTGAACACAGATACGCAGTATTTT
.,TRBJ1-1,.,TRBV9,CASSPLLRLNTEAFF,TGTGCCAGCAGCCCCCTACTACGGCTGAACACTGAAGCTTTCTTT
.,TRBJ2-6,TRBD1,TRBV3-1/TRBV3-2,CASSQGQGRSSGGANVLTF,TGTGCCAGCAGCCAAGGACAGGGACGGTCTTCGGGCGGGGCCAACGTCCTGACTTTC
.,TRBJ1-2,TRBD1,TRBV19,CASAALRTGLNYGYTF,TGTGCCAGTGCGGCACTAAGGACAGGGCTTAACTATGGCTACACCTTC
.,TRBJ2-1,.,TRBV2,CASSDLSRGNEQFF,TGTGCCAGCAGTGATCTCTCACGCGGGAATGAGCAGTTCTTC
.,TRBJ2-2,TRBD1,TRBV7-6,CASSSGTGVTGELFF,TGTGCCAGCAGCTCCGGGACAGGGGTAACCGGGGAGCTGTTTTTT
.,TRBJ2-2,.,TRBV14,CASSQAPTGELFF,TGTGCCAGCAGCCAAGCACCTACCGGGGAGCTGTTTTTT
few,TRBJ2-2,.,TRBV11-2,CASSLYPNTGELFF,TGTGCCAGCAGCTTATACCCGAACACCGGGGAGCTGTTTTTT
.,TRBJ2-2,.,TRBV3-1/TRBV3-2,CASSQWRTQNTGELFF,TGTGCCAGCAGCCAGTGGAGGACCCAGAACACCGGGGAGCTGTTTTTT
.,TRBJ1-2,.,TRBV3-1/TRBV3-2,CASSPLPRDGYTF,TGTGCCAGCAGCCCCCTACCCCGGGACGGCTACACCTTC
.,TRBJ2-1,.,TRBV4-1,CASSQEAWNEQFF,TGCGCCAGCAGCCAAGAAGCATGGAATGAGCAGTTCTTC
.,TRBJ2-1,.,TRBV9,CASSVVSNDYNEQFF,TGTGCCAGCAGCGTAGTGTCCAATGACTACAATGAGCAGTTCTTC
.,TRBJ2-1,.,TRBV5-6,CASSIVSSYNEQFF,TGTGCCAGCAGCATAGTTAGCTCCTACAATGAGCAGTTCTTC
.,TRBJ1-1,.,TRBV4-1,CASSQDGGVLNTEAFF,TGCGCCAGCAGCCAAGATGGTGGGGTTTTGAACACTGAAGCTTTCTTT
.,TRBJ2-1,.,TRBV12-5,CASGLVRREQFF,TGTGCTAGTGGTTTGGTACGACGAGAGCAGTTCTTC
once,TRBJ2-3,TRBD2,TRBV2,CASSPTSGVPDTQYF,TGTGCCAGCAGCCCGACTAGCGGGGTTCCAGATACGCAGTATTTT
.,TRBJ2-1,.,TRBV7-2,CASSLDYNEQFF,TGTGCCAGCAGCTTAGACTACAATGAGCAGTTCTTC
.,TRBJ2-1,.,TRBV9,CASSEDTGSYNEQFF,TGTGCCAGCAGCGAAGACACAGGCTCCTACAATGAGCAGTTCTTC
.,TRBJ1-5,.,TRBV7-2,CASSLKGRSNQPQHF,TGTGCCAGCAGCTTAAAGGGACGGAGCAATCAGCCCCAGCATTTT
.,TRBJ1-6,.,TRBV7-2,CASSLAPAGNNSPLHF,TGTGCCAGCAGCTTAGCGCCGGCAGGGAATAATTCACCCCTCCACTTT
.,TRBJ2-1,TRBD2,TRBV30,CAWSVHSGLAGGLSEQFF,TGTGCCTGGAGTGTTCACTCGGGACTAGCGGGGGGCCTGAGTGAGCAGTTCTTC
.,TRBJ2-3,TRBD1,TRBV7-3,CASSRNRDRGADTQYF,TGTGCCAGCAGCCGTAATAGGGACAGGGGGGCAGATACGCAGTATTTT
.,TRBJ1-1,.,TRBV2,CASSVRRTATSNTEAFF,TGTGCCAGCAGTGTCCGTAGGACAGCAACTTCGAACACTGAAGCTTTCTTT
few,TRBJ2-1,TRBD1,TRBV6-1,CASSESPGTGGNEQFF,TGTGCCAGCAGTGAAAGCCCCGGGACAGGGGGCAATGAGCAGTTCTTC
.,TRBJ2-3,TRBD1,TRBV4-2,CASSSDRGSIDTQYF,TGTGCCAGCAGCTCCGACAGGGGAAGTATAGATACGCAGTATTTT
.,TRBJ2-1,TRBD1,TRBV5-1,CASSPGQSYNEQFF,TGCGCCAGCAGCCCGGGACAGTCGTACAATGAGCAGTTCTTC
few,TRBJ2-5,TRBD2,TRBV5-8,CASSLGAGGVGFETQYF,TGTGCCAGCAGCTTGGGGGCGGGGGGCGTAGGATTCGAGACCCAGTACTTC
.,TRBJ1-3,TRBD1,TRBV18,CASSPGTGGNTIYF,TGTGCCAGCTCACCAGGGACAGGGGGAAACACCATATATTTT
.,TRBJ1-1,TRBD1,TRBV9,CASSVVETPTGGDTEAFF,TGTGCCAGCAGCGTAGTAGAGACCCCGACAGGGGGAGACACTGAAGCTTTCTTT
.,TRBJ1-2,.,TRBV5-1,CASSLASGADGYTF,TGCGCCAGCAGTCTTGCGTCGGGGGCAGATGGCTACACCTTC
.,TRBJ1-5,.,TRBV18,CASSPDGNQPQHF,TGTGCCAGCTCACCGGACGGCAATCAGCCCCAGCATTTT
few,TRBJ2-7,.,TRBV12-1,CASNSPGQGYEQYF,TGTGCCAGCAACTCACCGGGACAGGGTTACGAGCAGTACTTC
.,TRBJ2-1,.,TRBV6-1,CASSEPGGRNEQFF,TGTGCCAGCAGTGAGCCGGGGGGCAGGAATGAGCAGTTCTTC
.,TRBJ1-2,.,TRBV2,CASSGPLKVGGYTF,TGTGCCAGCAGTGGCCCCCTCAAGGTCGGGGGCTACACCTTC
.,TRBJ2-4,.,TRBV27,CASRGTRENIQYF,TGTGCCAGCCGGGGAACCAGAGAAAACATTCAGTACTTC
.,TRBJ1-1,.,TRBV9,CASSVVGTPMNTEAFF,TGTGCCAGCAGCGTAGTGGGGACTCCGATGAACACTGAAGCTTTCTTT
.,TRBJ2-1,TRBD1,TRBV24-1,CATHDAGTVYNEQFF,TGTGCCACTCATGATGCCGGGACAGTCTACAATGAGCAGTTCTTC
.,TRBJ1-2,.,TRBV2,CASVGTQGDYGYTF,TGTGCCAGCGTCGGGACCCAAGGGGACTATGGCTACACCTTC
.,TRBJ1-4,.,TRBV3-1/TRBV3-2,CASSPRTGEKLFF,TGTGCCAGCAGCCCACGTACAGGGGAAAAACTGTTTTTT
.,TRBJ2-1,.,TRBV7-8,CASSPRQRYNEQFF,TGTGCCAGCAGCCCTCGACAGAGATACAATGAGCAGTTCTTC
.,TRBJ1-2,.,TRBV27,CASSSIWGIVRGYTF,TGTGCCAGCAGTTCTATTTGGGGAATAGTTCGCGGCTACACCTTC
.,TRBJ2-3,.,TRBV5-4,CASHPPGSDTQYF,TGTGCCTCCCACCCCCCGGGGAGCGATACGCAGTATTTT
.,TRBJ1-3,.,TRBV6-6,CASSYSAGNTIYF,TGTGCCAGCAGTTACTCAGCTGGAAACACCATATATTTT
once,TRBJ2-3,TRBD1,TRBV19,CASSRQGYRGHYRGHTDTQYF,TGTGCCAGTAGTAGGCAGGGGTACAGAGGGCATTACAGGGGGCACACAGATACGCAGTATTTT
.,TRBJ2-6,.,TRBV24-1,CATSDNRETISGANVLTF,TGTGCCACCAGTGACAACAGGGAAACTATCTCTGGGGCCAACGTCCTGACTTTC
.,TRBJ2-6,TRBD1,TRBV19,CASSTRQGASSSGANVLTF,TGTGCCAGTAGTACTAGACAGGGCGCCTCAAGCTCTGGGGCCAACGTCCTGACTTTC
few,TRBJ1-5,.,TRBV5-1,CASSLEGYNQPQHF,TGCGCCAGCAGCTTGGAAGGGTACAATCAGCCCCAGCATTTT
.,TRBJ1-1,TRBD1,TRBV6-5,CASSIYRGLGTEAFF,TGTGCCAGCAGTATCTACAGGGGGCTCGGCACTGAAGCTTTCTTT
.,TRBJ1-1,.,TRBV5-1,CASSYGGQNTEAFF,TGCGCCAGCAGCTATGGGGGGCAGAACACTGAAGCTTTCTTT
.,TRBJ1-2,.,TRBV3-1/TRBV3-2,CASSHNYGYTF,TGTGCCAGCAGCCATAACTATGGCTACACCTTC
.,TRBJ2-5,.,TRBV27,CASSLSYIETQYF,TGTGCCAGCAGTTTAAGCTACATAGAGACCCAGTACTTC
.,TRBJ2-5,.,TRBV5-4,CASSLGDVKETQYF,TGTGCCAGCAGCTTGGGGGACGTCAAAGAGACCCAGTACTTC
.,TRBJ1-4,.,TRBV10-2,CASSDNRNGEKLFF,TGCGCCAGCAGTGATAACAGAAACGGTGAAAAACTGTTTTTT
.,TRBJ1-1,TRBD1,TRBV6-5,CATLRQGETEAFF,TGTGCCACCTTAAGACAGGGGGAGACTGAAGCTTTCTTT